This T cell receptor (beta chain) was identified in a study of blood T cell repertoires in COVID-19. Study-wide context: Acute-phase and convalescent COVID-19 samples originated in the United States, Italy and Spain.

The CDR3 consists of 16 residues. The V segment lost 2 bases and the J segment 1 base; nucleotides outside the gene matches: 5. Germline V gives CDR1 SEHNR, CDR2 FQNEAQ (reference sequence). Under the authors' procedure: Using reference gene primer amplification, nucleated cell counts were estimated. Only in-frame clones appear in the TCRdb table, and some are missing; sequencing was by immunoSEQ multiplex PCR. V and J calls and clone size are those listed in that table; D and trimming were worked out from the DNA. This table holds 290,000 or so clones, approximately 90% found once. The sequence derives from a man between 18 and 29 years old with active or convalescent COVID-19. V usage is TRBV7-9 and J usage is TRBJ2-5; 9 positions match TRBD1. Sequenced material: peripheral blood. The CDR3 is CASSLFRGQGQETQYF. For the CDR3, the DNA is TGTGCCAGCAGCTTATTTAGGGGACAGGGCCAAGAGACCCAGTACTTC.